A single sample is the source of the 22 T cell receptor beta chains below, sequenced in a study of shared clonotypes between healthy human individuals. TCRdb's copy holds only in-frame clones and misses some; the assay was immunoSEQ multiplex PCR. The sample has approximately 980,000 clones; around 80% are singletons. Sample: memory CD4+ T cells sorted from blood. Subset defined: CD45RA-negative fraction. The origin of the receptors is a young man in good health.

A note on this clone: This may be a read error: a much more frequent sequence differs by one nucleotide. This sample also contains other DNA sequences that code for the same CDR3. V usage is TRBV25-1 and J usage is TRBJ2-7; D not certain. The CDR3 loop spans 14 amino acids. The V gene's germline CDR1 is MGHDK and CDR2 SYGVNS. The CDR3 nucleotides read TGTGCCAGCAGTGAATCGCAAGTAGCCTACGAGCAATACTTC. This gives the protein CASSESQVAYEQYF.

The J gene is TRBJ1-2, the V gene TRBV19; 8 nucleotides line up with TRBD1. V lost 7 bases to trimming and J lost 6 bases; unmatched junction nucleotides: 4. In germline, CDR1 is LNHDA, CDR2 SQIVND (reference sequence). The CDR3 spans 12 residues. As DNA, the CDR3 is TGTGCCAGTACCGACAGGGGCAATGGCTACACCTTC. This encodes CASTDRGNGYTF.

The chain employs TRBV6-5 and TRBJ2-7, with 7 bases aligning to TRBD2. The CDR3 contains 15 residues. V dropped 2 bases and J dropped 5; count of bases not matched to a gene: 9. Looked up from germline, CDR1 is MNHEY and CDR2 is SVGAGI. In nucleotides, the CDR3 is TGTGCCAGCAGTTACGGCGGGGTAGCGGGCCACGAGCAGTACTTC. Its translation is CASSYGGVAGHEQYF.

The rearrangement uses TRBV30 and TRBJ1-6, with TRBD1 as a possible D gene (5 bases). This CDR3 region has 16 residues. Between the trimmed V and J ends, which lost 3 bases and 7 bases, there was a span of 19 bases. Germline assignment: CDR1 GTSNPN and CDR2 SVGIG (reference sequence). The CDR3 bases are TGTGCCTGGAGGCCCCGAGGGCGAGGGGAAAATTCACCCCTCCACTTT. Protein: CAWRPRGRGENSPLHF.

Points on this clone: In the same sample, other DNA sequences code for this CDR3. This chain joins TRBV18 and TRBJ2-3; D gene ambiguous. The V end was cut by 6 bases, the J end by 1 base, with 8 bases between. The CDR3 contains 13 residues. CDR1 and CDR2 (germline): KGHSH, LQKENI. CDR3 DNA sequence: TGTGCCAGCTCGCCAGCCCGCACAGATACGCAGTATTTT. It specifies CASSPARTDTQYF.

The chain links TRBV6-1 to TRBJ1-5; 10 positions agree with TRBD1. CDR1 is MNHNS, CDR2 SASEGT, per germline. CDR3 length: 15 amino acids. V lost 3 bases to trimming and J lost 3 bases; unmatched junction nucleotides: 2. In nucleotides, the CDR3 is TGTGCCAGCAGTGAGACAGGGGGCCCCAATCAGCCCCAGCATTTT. This gives the protein CASSETGGPNQPQHF.

This sequence joins TRBV27 and TRBJ1-4; D unclear. V was cut by 5 bases and J by 0 bases, with 7 bases left in between. From germline, CDR1 is MNHEY and CDR2 SMNVEV (reference sequence). CDR3 length equals 14 residues. This CDR3 is CASSPLSTNEKLFF. CDR3 coding DNA: TGTGCCAGCAGTCCCCTCTCAACTAATGAAAAACTGTTTTTT.

This clone appeared a few times. V is TRBV10-3 and J is TRBJ2-7; D unclear. The CDR3 spans 11 residues. CDR1 and CDR2 from the germline V gene are ENHRY and SYGVKD. V was pared by 6 bases and J by 3 bases, with 6 bases between. The DNA for the CDR3 is TGTGCCATCAGGGGTTACTACGAGCAGTACTTC. Translating gives CAIRGYYEQYF.

The V and J genes are TRBV6-1 and TRBJ1-3; D ambiguous. The CDR3 loop spans 17 amino acids. V lost 2 bases and J 0 bases, leaving 14 bases between the germline ends. Looked up from germline, CDR1 is MNHNS and CDR2 is SASEGT. Here the CDR3 reads CASSEFLRSYSGNTIYF. CDR3 DNA: TGTGCCAGCAGTGAATTTTTAAGGTCCTACTCTGGAAACACCATATATTTT.

This clone came up a few times. This sequence joins TRBV21-1 and TRBJ2-7; TRBD1 was called by the table and not checked on the DNA. TRBV21-1 has pseudogene status. CDR3 size: 14 residues. CDR3 loop: CASSKQGKGYEQYF. For the CDR3, the DNA is TGTGCCAGCAGCAAGCAGGGGAAAGGTTACGAGCAGTACTTC.

The chain is built from TRBV10-2 and TRBJ1-5; no clear D. The CDR3 spans 14 residues. Germline CDR1 is WSHSY and CDR2 is SAAADI. V gave up 3 bases and J gave up 4 bases, with 10 bases separating them. The CDR3 DNA sequence: TGCGCCAGCAGTGATGGGCAGCATAATCAGCCCCAGCATTTT. As protein: CASSDGQHNQPQHF.

The chain employs TRBV29-1 and TRBJ2-3; 10 positions match TRBD2. V gave up 3 bases and J gave up 6 bases; unmatched junction bases: 3. The CDR3 consists of 13 residues. Germline CDR1 and CDR2: SQVTM and ANQGSEA. The CDR3 sequence: CSVDPSGSDTQYF. DNA of the CDR3: TGCAGCGTTGACCCTAGCGGGAGTGATACGCAGTATTTT.

The table lists this clone with a few counts. This sequence joins TRBV4-2 and TRBJ2-7; D possibly corresponds to TRBD1 (6 bases). Germline V gene lookup returns CDR1 LGHNA and CDR2 YNFKEQ. The CDR3 is 14 residues long. V lost 0 bases and J 3 bases, leaving 9 bases between the germline ends. The CDR3 DNA sequence: TGTGCCAGCAGCCAAGAATGGACAGACTACGAGCAGTACTTC. It is translated as CASSQEWTDYEQYF.

This clone was seen a handful of times. The chain combines TRBV2 with TRBJ1-1; 9 bases align to TRBD1. V shed 3 bases and J 10 bases; nucleotides not matched to a gene: 9. The CDR3 consists of 14 residues. Germline values: CDR1 SNHLY, CDR2 FYNNEI. CDR3 sequence (DNA): TGTGCCAGCAGTGAGGGACAGGGAGTCGGTGGAGCTTTCTTT. Its translation: CASSEGQGVGGAFF.

This clone appeared once. The chain carries TRBV9 and TRBJ1-2; D ambiguous. Per the germline V gene, CDR1 is SGDLS and CDR2 is YYNGEE. Deletions cut 0 bases from V and 2 bases from J, with 11 bases between. The CDR3 sequence is 15 residues long. CDR3 protein: CASSVDVGSNYGYTF. Here the CDR3 DNA reads TGTGCCAGCAGCGTAGACGTAGGTTCAAACTATGGCTACACCTTC.

This clone has a count of ten or more. This chain links TRBV9 with TRBJ2-5, with 8 bases that match TRBD2. Trimming took 0 bases from V and 4 from J; bases not matched to a gene: 11. CDR3 length: 17 residues. CDR1 and CDR2 from the germline V gene are SGDLS and YYNGEE. The DNA for the CDR3 is TGTGCCAGCAGCGTAGTAGCGGGACCCTTCCCGCCAGAGACCCAGTACTTC. As protein: CASSVVAGPFPPETQYF. Supplemented by reference TRBV9 and TRBJ2-5, the full variable domain reads DSGVTQTPKHLITATGQRVTLRCSPRSGDLSVYWYQQSLDQGLQFLIQYYNGEERAKGNILERFSAQQFPDLHSELNLSSLELGDSALYFCASSVVAGPFPPETQYFGPGTRLLVL.

The V and J genes are TRBV5-1 and TRBJ1-1; 7 nucleotides agree with TRBD1. V gave up 4 bases and J gave up 1 base; unmatched junction bases: 10. The germline V gene encodes CDR1 SGHRS and CDR2 YFSETQ. The CDR3 sequence is 16 residues long. The CDR3 nucleotides are TGCGCCAGCAGCGGGGCGCCACAGGGGAGGAACACTGAAGCTTTCTTT. This sequence encodes CASSGAPQGRNTEAFF. Filled out from reference TRBV5-1 and TRBJ1-1, the complete variable domain reads KAGVTQTPRYLIKTRGQQVTLSCSPISGHRSVSWYQQTPGQGLQFLFEYFSETQRNKGNFPGRFSGRQFSNSRSEMNVSTLELGDSALYLCASSGAPQGRNTEAFFGQGTRLTVV.

This clone showed up just once. The V and J genes are TRBV27 and TRBJ1-2; D is perhaps TRBD1 (5 bases). This CDR3 contains 14 residues. Germline CDR1 reads MNHEY; CDR2 reads SMNVEV (reference sequence). Trimming removed 5 bases at V and 4 bases at J, with 14 bases between. In DNA form, the CDR3 reads TGTGCCAGCAGTGCCACCCGGGACCTCTATGGCTACACCTTC. Its translation: CASSATRDLYGYTF.

The chain couples TRBV11-2 to TRBJ1-3, with TRBD1 matching over 7 bases. This CDR3 spans 15 amino acids. Per the germline V gene, CDR1 is SGHAT and CDR2 is FQNNGV. The ends lost 5 bases at V and 0 bases at J; junction bases unmatched: 4. The CDR3 loop reads CASSPDRTSGNTIYF. The DNA of the CDR3 is TGTGCCAGCAGCCCGGACAGGACCTCTGGAAACACCATATATTTT.

The chain links TRBV19 to TRBJ1-5; 8 bases agree with TRBD1. CDR3 length equals 12 residues. The V and J ends lost 2 bases and 16 bases, in that order; junction bases with no gene match: 7. Germline V gene lookup returns CDR1 LNHDA and CDR2 SQIVND (reference sequence). CDR3: CASSISGQDLHF. The CDR3 bases are TGTGCCAGTAGTATATCGGGACAGGATCTTCATTTT.

This rearrangement joins TRBV7-2 to TRBJ2-7, with D perhaps TRBD1 (7 bases). This CDR3 comprises 15 residues. Germline V gene lookup returns CDR1 SGHTA and CDR2 FQGNSA. Trimming shortened V by 0 bases and J by 5 bases, and 14 bases separated the two germline ends. The CDR3 nucleotides are TGTGCCAGCAGCTTAGCCCAGGGGGGTTGGGACGAGCAGTACTTC. Translating it yields CASSLAQGGWDEQYF.

CDR3 nucleotide sequence: TGTGCCAGCAGTCCCTGGGGGCAAGGTATGAACACTGAAGCTTTCTTT. Encoded protein: CASSPWGQGMNTEAFF. The J gene is TRBJ1-1, the V gene TRBV28; perhaps TRBD1 as D (6 bases). This CDR3 contains 16 residues. V lost 5 bases and J 0 bases, leaving 16 bases between the germline ends. Germline CDR1 is MDHEN and CDR2 is SYDVKM.